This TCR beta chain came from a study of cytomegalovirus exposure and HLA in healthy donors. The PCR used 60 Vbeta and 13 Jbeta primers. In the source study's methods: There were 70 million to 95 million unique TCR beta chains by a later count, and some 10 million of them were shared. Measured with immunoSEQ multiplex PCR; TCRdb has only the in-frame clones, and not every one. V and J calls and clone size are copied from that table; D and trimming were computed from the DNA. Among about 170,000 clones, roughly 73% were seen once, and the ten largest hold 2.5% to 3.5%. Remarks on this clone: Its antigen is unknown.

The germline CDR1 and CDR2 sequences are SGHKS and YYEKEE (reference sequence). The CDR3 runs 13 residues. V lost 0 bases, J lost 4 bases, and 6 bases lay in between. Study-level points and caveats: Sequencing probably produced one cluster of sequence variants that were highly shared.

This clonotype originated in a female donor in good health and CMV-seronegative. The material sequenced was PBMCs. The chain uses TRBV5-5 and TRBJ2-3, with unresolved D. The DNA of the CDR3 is TGTGCCAGCAGCTTGGTCGGGTCAGATACGCAGTATTTT. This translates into CASSLVGSDTQYF.